These 13 T cell receptor beta chains were sequenced from one sample in a study of blood T cell repertoires in COVID-19. Repertoires were generated with immunoSEQ multiplex PCR, while TCRdb's copy carries only in-frame clones and drops some. The sample has approximately 220,000 clones, roughly 84% seen once. The source material was peripheral blood. The source is a man aged 50 or older who had recovered from COVID-19.

V and J are TRBV30 and TRBJ1-6; no firm D call. Trimming cost V 0 bases and J 13 bases, with 13 bases left between them. CDR1 and CDR2 from the germline V gene are GTSNPN and SVGIG (reference sequence). There are 13 residues in the CDR3. CDR3 DNA: TGTGCCTGGAGTGTACAACGCCGCGGTCCCCTCCACTTT. Translated: CAWSVQRRGPLHF.

The chain has TRBV19 and TRBJ2-3; D is possibly TRBD1 (5 bases). The CDR3 is 16 amino acids. The V gene's germline CDR1 is LNHDA and CDR2 SQIVND (reference sequence). Between the trimmed V and J ends, which lost 4 bases and 4 bases, there was a span of 18 bases. The CDR3 reads CASSTPGNLFADTQYF. The CDR3 DNA sequence: TGTGCCAGTAGTACGCCAGGGAATCTTTTCGCAGATACGCAGTATTTT.

This chain uses TRBV24-1 with TRBJ2-5; tentatively, D is TRBD2 (5 bases). This CDR3 comprises 17 residues. The germline gives CDR1 KGHDR, CDR2 SFDVKD. V shed 4 bases and J shed 4 bases, with 21 bases lying between them. CDR3 in amino acids: CATSDRDTLVGRETQYF. CDR3 nucleotide sequence: TGTGCCACCAGTGACCGGGATACCCTGGTAGGGCGAGAGACCCAGTACTTC.

The chain joins TRBV19 to TRBJ1-1; D possibly corresponds to TRBD1 (5 bases). V lost 6 bases to trimming and J lost 5 bases, with 16 bases between them. Germline assignment: CDR1 LNHDA and CDR2 SQIVND (reference sequence). There are 14 residues in the CDR3. CDR3 amino acids: CASRGGGRITEAFF. The CDR3 DNA is TGTGCCAGTAGGGGGGGAGGGCGGATTACTGAAGCTTTCTTT.

V usage is TRBV28 and J usage is TRBJ2-6, with D perhaps TRBD2 (7 bases). V lost 6 bases and J lost 1, with 19 bases in between. From germline, CDR1 is MDHEN and CDR2 SYDVKM. The CDR3 runs to 18 residues. CDR3 sequence reads: CASSWRGGPSSGANVLTF. The DNA for the CDR3 is TGTGCCAGCAGCTGGAGGGGGGGGCCATCGTCTGGGGCCAACGTCCTGACTTTC.

The V call is TRBV25-1, the J call TRBJ1-1, with 8 bases fitting TRBD1. J gave up 5 bases and V 6 bases, and 8 bases lay outside the gene matches. CDR3 length: 14 amino acids. From germline, CDR1 is MGHDK and CDR2 SYGVNS. The CDR3 coding sequence is TGTGCCAGCAGCGAGAGGACAGGGTCAACTGAAGCTTTCTTT. It codes for CASSERTGSTEAFF.

The J gene is TRBJ2-7, the V gene TRBV7-9; the D gene is possibly TRBD2 (5 bases). With 5 bases removed from V and 0 bases from J, the gap between germline ends came to 11 bases. From germline, CDR1 is SEHNR and CDR2 FQNEAQ (reference sequence). The CDR3 sequence is 14 residues long. This CDR3 reads CASSPGLPSYEQYF. The CDR3 region has the DNA TGTGCCAGCAGCCCAGGACTGCCCTCCTACGAGCAGTACTTC.

This clone is a singleton in its sample. This CDR3 reads CATSRGDLQGTEAFF. The DNA of the CDR3 is TGTGCCACCAGCAGGGGGGACCTACAGGGCACTGAAGCTTTCTTT. V usage is TRBV15 and J usage is TRBJ1-1, with D maybe TRBD1 (6 bases). The germline V and J ends were trimmed by 3 bases and 4 bases, with 15 bases remaining between them. This CDR3 has 15 residues. The germline V gene encodes CDR1 LNHNV and CDR2 YYDKDF (reference sequence).

This sequence joins TRBV6-5 and TRBJ1-5; D may be TRBD1 (5 bases). Germline assignment: CDR1 MNHEY and CDR2 SVGAGI. The CDR3 runs 15 residues. With 5 bases removed from V and 2 bases from J, the gap between germline ends came to 13 bases. CDR3 nucleotides: TGTGCCAGCAGTCCTAGGGGTTATGGCAATCAGCCCCAGCATTTT. It specifies CASSPRGYGNQPQHF.

In this sample, this clone turned up a few times. The rearrangement links TRBV19 to TRBJ2-7; 10 bases agree with TRBD1. Germline V gives CDR1 LNHDA, CDR2 SQIVND (reference sequence). Losses at the gene ends were 5 bases for V and 6 bases for J; bases not matched to a gene: 10. CDR3 length: 15 residues. The CDR3 nucleotides read TGTGCCAGTAGTCCTCTCTCGACAGGGGGCGGCGAGCAGTACTTC. Its translation: CASSPLSTGGGEQYF.

The chain is built from TRBV4-1 and TRBJ2-1; the D gene is possibly TRBD1 (6 bases). Germline values: CDR1 MGHRA, CDR2 YSYEKL. The CDR3 covers 16 residues. V was clipped by 2 bases and J by 2 bases, with 13 bases between them. CDR3 in amino acids: CASSQTGTITYNEQFF. DNA of the CDR3: TGCGCCAGCAGCCAAACAGGGACCATTACCTACAATGAGCAGTTCTTC.

Here the CDR3 reads CASSRPGLAINEQFF. DNA of the CDR3: TGTGCCAGCAGTCGCCCGGGACTAGCGATAAATGAGCAGTTCTTC. The chain employs TRBV28 and TRBJ2-1; 10 nucleotides match TRBD2. CDR1 and CDR2 (germline): MDHEN, SYDVKM. This CDR3 is 15 amino acids long. With V trimmed by 5 bases and J by 7 bases, 8 bases remained unmatched. Drawing the rest from reference TRBV28 and TRBJ2-1, the complete variable domain is DVKVTQSSRYLVKRTGEKVFLECVQDMDHENMFWYRQDPGLGLRLIYFSYDVKMKEKGDIPEGYSVSREKKERFSLILESASTNQTSMYLCASSRPGLAINEQFFGPGTRLTVL.

The rearrangement joins TRBV6-1 to TRBJ2-3, with 10 bases aligning to TRBD2. The germline V gene encodes CDR1 MNHNS and CDR2 SASEGT. The CDR3 runs 16 residues. V lost 4 bases to trimming and J lost 6 bases; unmatched junction nucleotides: 10. The CDR3 is CASSGTILAGSDTQYF. In nucleotides, the CDR3 is TGTGCCAGCAGTGGCACGATACTAGCGGGATCCGATACGCAGTATTTT.